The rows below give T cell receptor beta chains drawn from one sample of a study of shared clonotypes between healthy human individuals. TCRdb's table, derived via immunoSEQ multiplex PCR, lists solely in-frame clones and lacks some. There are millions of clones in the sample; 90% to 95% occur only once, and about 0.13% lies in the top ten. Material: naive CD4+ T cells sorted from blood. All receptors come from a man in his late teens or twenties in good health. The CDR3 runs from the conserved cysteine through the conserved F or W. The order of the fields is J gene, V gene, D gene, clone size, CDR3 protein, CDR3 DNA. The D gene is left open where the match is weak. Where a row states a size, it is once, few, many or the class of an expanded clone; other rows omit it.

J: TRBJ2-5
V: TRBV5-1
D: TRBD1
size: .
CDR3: CASSLGVGGQGQETQYF
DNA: TGCGCCAGCAGCTTGGGGGTTGGAGGACAGGGACAAGAGACCCAGTACTTC

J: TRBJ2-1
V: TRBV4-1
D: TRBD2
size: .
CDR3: CASSPFGTSGYNEQFF
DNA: TGCGCCAGCAGCCCATTTGGGACTAGCGGTTACAATGAGCAGTTCTTC

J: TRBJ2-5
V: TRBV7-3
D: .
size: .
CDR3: CASSGDIAETQYF
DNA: TGTGCCAGCAGCGGAGACATAGCAGAGACCCAGTACTTC

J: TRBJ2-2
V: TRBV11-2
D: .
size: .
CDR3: CASSRGTDTGELFF
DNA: TGTGCCAGCAGCCGGGGAACAGACACCGGGGAGCTGTTTTTT

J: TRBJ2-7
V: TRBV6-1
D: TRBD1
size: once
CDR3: CASRPTRDRGNEQYF
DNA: TGTGCCAGCAGACCGACCCGGGACAGGGGCAACGAGCAGTACTTC

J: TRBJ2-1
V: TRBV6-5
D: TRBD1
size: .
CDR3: CASRQQGAFHNEQFF
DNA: TGTGCCAGCAGACAACAGGGGGCGTTCCACAATGAGCAGTTCTTC

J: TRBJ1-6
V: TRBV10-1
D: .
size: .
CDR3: CASSERTGNSPLHF
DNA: TGCGCCAGCAGCGAAAGAACAGGGAATTCACCCCTCCACTTT

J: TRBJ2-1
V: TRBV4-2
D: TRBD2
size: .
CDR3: CASSSRRGDSYNEQFF
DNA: TGTGCCAGCAGCAGCCGACGGGGGGATTCCTACAATGAGCAGTTCTTC

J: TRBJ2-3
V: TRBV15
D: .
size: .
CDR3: CATSRGHPSTDTQYF
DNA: TGTGCCACCAGCAGGGGACACCCCAGCACAGATACGCAGTATTTT

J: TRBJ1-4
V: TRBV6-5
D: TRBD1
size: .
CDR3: CASSPGQGTNEKLFF
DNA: TGTGCCAGCAGTCCGGGACAGGGAACTAATGAAAAACTGTTTTTT

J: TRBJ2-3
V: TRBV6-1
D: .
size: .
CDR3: CASSEWKGLVTDTQYF
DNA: TGTGCCAGCAGTGAATGGAAAGGGTTGGTTACAGATACGCAGTATTTT

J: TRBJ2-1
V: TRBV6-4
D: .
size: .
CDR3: CASRSDTWGSYNEQFF
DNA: TGTGCCAGCAGATCAGACACCTGGGGGTCCTACAATGAGCAGTTCTTC

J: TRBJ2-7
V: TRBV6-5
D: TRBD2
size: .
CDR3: CASSPGGYEQYF
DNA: TGTGCCAGCAGCCCGGGAGGGTACGAGCAGTACTTC

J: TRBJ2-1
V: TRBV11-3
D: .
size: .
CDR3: CASSLDGLSSYNEQFF
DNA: TGTGCCAGCAGCTTAGATGGGTTGAGCTCCTACAATGAGCAGTTCTTC

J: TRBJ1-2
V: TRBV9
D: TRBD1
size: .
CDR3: CASSPPLTGHGYTF
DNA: TGTGCCAGCAGCCCGCCCCTGACAGGGCATGGCTACACCTTC

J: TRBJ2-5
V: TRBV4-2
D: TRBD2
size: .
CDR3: CASSRASGGTETQYF
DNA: TGTGCCAGCAGCCGGGCTAGCGGGGGCACAGAGACCCAGTACTTC

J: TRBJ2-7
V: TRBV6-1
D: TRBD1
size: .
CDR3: CASSERTGTAYEQYF
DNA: TGTGCCAGCAGTGAAAGGACAGGAACCGCCTACGAGCAGTACTTC

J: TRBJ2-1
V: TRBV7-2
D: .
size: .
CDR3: CASSLIIGGSYSYNEQFF
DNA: TGTGCCAGCAGCTTAATAATCGGCGGCTCCTACTCCTACAATGAGCAGTTCTTC

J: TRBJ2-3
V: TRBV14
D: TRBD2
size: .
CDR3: CASSQMTSGNTQYF
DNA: TGTGCCAGCAGCCAAATGACTAGCGGGAATACGCAGTATTTT

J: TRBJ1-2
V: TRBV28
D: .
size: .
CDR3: CASSLGGYGYTF
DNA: TGTGCCAGCTCCTTAGGGGGTTATGGCTACACCTTC

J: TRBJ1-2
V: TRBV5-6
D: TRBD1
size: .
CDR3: CATSGQLFLNYGYTF
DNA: TGTGCCACCTCGGGACAGTTGTTCCTTAACTATGGCTACACCTTC

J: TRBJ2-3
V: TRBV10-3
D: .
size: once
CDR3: CAISGLLNTDTQYF
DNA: TGTGCCATCAGTGGACTACTCAACACAGATACGCAGTATTTT

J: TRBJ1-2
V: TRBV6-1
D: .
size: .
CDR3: CASSLTFNYGYTF
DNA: TGTGCCAGCTCCCTAACCTTTAACTATGGCTACACCTTC

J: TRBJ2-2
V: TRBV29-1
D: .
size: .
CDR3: CSASRSNTGELFF
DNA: TGCAGCGCTTCTAGGTCGAACACCGGGGAGCTGTTTTTT

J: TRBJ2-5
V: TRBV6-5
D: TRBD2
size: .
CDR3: CASSRATGGGQYF
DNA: TGTGCCAGCAGTCGGGCTACCGGGGGGGGCCAGTACTTC

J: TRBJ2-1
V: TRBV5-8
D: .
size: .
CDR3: CASSPRGGGYNEQFF
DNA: TGTGCCAGCAGCCCCAGGGGGGGCGGCTACAATGAGCAGTTCTTC

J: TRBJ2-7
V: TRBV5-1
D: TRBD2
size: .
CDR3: CASSLEAGGPYEQYF
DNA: TGCGCCAGCAGCTTGGAAGCGGGGGGTCCCTACGAGCAGTACTTC

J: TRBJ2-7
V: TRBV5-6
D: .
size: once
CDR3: CASSQLGLGRQNTEQYF
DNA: TGTGCCAGCAGCCAACTTGGCCTCGGACGCCAAAACACCGAGCAGTACTTC

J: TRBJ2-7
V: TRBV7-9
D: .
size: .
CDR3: CASSLGTEQYF
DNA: TGTGCCAGCAGCTTAGGTACCGAGCAGTACTTC

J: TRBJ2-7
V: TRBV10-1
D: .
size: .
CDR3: CASSETGTSGQYF
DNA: TGCGCCAGCAGTGAGACAGGGACGTCCGGGCAGTACTTC

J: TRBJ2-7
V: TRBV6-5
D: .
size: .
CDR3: CASSYALGSYEQYF
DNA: TGTGCCAGCAGTTACGCATTGGGGTCCTACGAGCAGTACTTC

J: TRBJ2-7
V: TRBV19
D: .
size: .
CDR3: CASSALEAYEQYF
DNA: TGTGCCAGTAGTGCCCTGGAGGCTTACGAGCAGTACTTC

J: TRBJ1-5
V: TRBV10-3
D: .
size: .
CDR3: CAISDGLAQPQHF
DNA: TGTGCCATCAGTGACGGCCTTGCGCAGCCCCAGCATTTT

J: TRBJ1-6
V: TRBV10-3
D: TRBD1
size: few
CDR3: CASGTGGNSPLHF
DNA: TGTGCCAGCGGGACAGGGGGTAATTCACCCCTCCACTTT

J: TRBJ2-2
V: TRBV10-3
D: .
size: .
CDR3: CAISAGTDGELFF
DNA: TGTGCCATCAGTGCAGGGACGGACGGGGAGCTGTTTTTT

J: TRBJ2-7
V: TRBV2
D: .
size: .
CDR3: CASSQSYEQYF
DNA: TGTGCCAGCAGCCAATCCTACGAGCAGTACTTC

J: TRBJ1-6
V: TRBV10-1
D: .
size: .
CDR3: CASSETTSYNSPLHF
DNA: TGCGCCAGCAGTGAGACGACAAGCTATAATTCACCCCTCCACTTT